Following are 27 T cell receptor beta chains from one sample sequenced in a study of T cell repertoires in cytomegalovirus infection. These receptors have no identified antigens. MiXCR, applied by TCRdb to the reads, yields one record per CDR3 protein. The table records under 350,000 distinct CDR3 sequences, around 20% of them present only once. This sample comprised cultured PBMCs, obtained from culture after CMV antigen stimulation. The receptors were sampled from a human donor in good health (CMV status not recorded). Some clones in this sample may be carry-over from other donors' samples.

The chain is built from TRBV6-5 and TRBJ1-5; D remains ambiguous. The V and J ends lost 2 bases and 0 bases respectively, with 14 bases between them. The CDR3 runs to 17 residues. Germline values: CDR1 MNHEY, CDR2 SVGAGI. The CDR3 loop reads CASSYRQSGNSNQPQHF. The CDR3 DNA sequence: TGTGCCAGCAGTTACAGGCAGTCTGGGAATAGCAATCAGCCCCAGCATTTT.

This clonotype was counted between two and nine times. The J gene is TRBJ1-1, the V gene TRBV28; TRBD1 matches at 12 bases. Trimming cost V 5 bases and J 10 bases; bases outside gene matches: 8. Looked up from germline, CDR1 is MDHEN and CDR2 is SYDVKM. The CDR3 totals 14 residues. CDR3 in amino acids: CASSPGQGAGGAFF. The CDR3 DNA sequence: TGTGCCAGCAGTCCGGGACAGGGGGCTGGGGGAGCTTTCTTT.

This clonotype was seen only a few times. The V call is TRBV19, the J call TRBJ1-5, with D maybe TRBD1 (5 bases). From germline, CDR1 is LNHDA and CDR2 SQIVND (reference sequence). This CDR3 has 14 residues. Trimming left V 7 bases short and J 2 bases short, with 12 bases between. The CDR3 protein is CASTKGRGNQPQHF. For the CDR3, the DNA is TGTGCCAGTACTAAGGGCAGGGGCAATCAGCCCCAGCATTTT.

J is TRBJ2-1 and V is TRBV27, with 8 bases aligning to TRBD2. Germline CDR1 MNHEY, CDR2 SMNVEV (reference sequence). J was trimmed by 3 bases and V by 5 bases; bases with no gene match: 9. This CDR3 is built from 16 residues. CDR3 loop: CASSLRGGRIYNEQFF. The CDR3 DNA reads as TGTGCCAGCAGTCTTAGGGGCGGGAGGATCTACAATGAGCAGTTCTTC.

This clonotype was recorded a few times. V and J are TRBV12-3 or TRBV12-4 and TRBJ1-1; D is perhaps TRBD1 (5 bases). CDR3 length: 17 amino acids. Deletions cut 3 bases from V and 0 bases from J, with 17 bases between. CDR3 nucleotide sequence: TGTGCCAGCAGTTTCGGGGACCGAGGTTATGTGAACACTGAAGCTTTCTTT. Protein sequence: CASSFGDRGYVNTEAFF.

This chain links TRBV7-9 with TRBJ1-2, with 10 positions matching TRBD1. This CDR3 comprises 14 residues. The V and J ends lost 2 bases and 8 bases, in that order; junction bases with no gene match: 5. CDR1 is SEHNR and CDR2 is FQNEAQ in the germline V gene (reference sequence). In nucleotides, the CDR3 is TGTGCCAGCAGCTTATTCCAGACAGGGGGCGGCTACACCTTC. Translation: CASSLFQTGGGYTF.

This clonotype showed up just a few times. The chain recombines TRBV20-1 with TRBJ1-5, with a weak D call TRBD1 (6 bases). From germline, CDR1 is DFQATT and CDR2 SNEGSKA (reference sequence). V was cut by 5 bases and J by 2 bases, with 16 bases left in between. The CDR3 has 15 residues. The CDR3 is CSAEGGRAGNQPQHF. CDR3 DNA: TGCAGTGCTGAGGGGGGCCGTGCCGGCAATCAGCCCCAGCATTTT.

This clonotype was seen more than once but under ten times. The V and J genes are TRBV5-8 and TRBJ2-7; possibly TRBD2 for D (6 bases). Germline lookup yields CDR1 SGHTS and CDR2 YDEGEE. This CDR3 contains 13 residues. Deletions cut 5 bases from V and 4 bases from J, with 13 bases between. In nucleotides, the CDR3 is TGTGCCAGCAGGACATCGACTAGATACGAGCAGTACTTC. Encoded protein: CASRTSTRYEQYF.

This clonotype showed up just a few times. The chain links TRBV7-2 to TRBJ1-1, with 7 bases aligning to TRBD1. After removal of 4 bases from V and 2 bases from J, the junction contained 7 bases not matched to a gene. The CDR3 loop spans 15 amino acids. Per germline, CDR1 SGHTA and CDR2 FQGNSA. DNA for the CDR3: TGTGCCAGCAGCTACAGGACAGGATTAAACACTGAAGCTTTCTTT. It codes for CASSYRTGLNTEAFF.

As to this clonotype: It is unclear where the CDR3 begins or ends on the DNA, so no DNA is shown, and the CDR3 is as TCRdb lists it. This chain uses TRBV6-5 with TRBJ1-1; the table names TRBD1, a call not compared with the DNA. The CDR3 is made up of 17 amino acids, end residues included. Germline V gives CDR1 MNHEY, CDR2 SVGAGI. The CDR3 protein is CTSSYWGTGSSASEAFF.

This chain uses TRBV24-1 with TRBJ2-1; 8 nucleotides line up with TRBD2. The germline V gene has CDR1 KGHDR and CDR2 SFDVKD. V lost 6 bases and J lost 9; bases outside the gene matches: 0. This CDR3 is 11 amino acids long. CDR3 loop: CATSRGGEQFF. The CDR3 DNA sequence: TGTGCCACCAGTCGGGGGGGTGAGCAGTTCTTC.

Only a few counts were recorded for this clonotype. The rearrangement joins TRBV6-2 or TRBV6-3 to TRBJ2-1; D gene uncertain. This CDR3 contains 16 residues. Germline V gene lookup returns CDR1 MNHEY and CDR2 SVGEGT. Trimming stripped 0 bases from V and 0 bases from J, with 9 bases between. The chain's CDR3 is CASSYSSRSSYNEQFF. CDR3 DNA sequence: TGTGCCAGCAGTTACTCTAGTAGGAGCTCCTACAATGAGCAGTTCTTC.

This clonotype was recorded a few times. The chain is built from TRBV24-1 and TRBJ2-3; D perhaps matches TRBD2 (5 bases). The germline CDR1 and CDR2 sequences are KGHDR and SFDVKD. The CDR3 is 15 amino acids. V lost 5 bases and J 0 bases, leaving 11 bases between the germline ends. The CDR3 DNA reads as TGTGCCACCAGTGTTCGAGGGTTAAGCACAGATACGCAGTATTTT. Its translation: CATSVRGLSTDTQYF.

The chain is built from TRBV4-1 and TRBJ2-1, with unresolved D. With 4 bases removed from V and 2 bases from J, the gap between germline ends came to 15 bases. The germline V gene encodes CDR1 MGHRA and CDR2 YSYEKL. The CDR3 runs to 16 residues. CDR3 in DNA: TGCGCCAGCAGCCCACGGACGCAAGATCCCTACAATGAGCAGTTCTTC. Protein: CASSPRTQDPYNEQFF.

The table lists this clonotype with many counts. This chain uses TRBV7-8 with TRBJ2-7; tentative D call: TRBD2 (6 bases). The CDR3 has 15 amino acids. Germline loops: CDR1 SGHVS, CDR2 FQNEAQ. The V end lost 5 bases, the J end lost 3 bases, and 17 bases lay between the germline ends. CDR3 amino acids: CASSPRVLAIYEQYV. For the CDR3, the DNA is TGTGCCAGCAGCCCGAGGGTGCTAGCGATCTACGAGCAGTACGTC.

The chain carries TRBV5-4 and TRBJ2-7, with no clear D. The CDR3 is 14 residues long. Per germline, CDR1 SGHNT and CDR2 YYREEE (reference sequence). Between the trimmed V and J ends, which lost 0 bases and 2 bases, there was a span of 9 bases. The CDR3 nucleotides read TGTGCCAGCAGCTTGGACCCACGGACCTACGAGCAGTACTTC. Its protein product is CASSLDPRTYEQYF.

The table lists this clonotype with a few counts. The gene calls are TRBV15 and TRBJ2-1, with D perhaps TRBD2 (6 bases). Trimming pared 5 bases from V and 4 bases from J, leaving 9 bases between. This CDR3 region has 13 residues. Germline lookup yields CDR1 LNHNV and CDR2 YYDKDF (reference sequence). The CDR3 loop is CATSGGIYNEQFF. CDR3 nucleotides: TGTGCCACCAGCGGGGGGATATACAATGAGCAGTTCTTC.

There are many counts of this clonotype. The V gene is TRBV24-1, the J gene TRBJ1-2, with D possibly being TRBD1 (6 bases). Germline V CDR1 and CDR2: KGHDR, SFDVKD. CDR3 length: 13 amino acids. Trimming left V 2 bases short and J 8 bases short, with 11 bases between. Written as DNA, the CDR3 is TGTGCCACCAGTGATTCGGACAGTAGGGGCTACACCTTC. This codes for CATSDSDSRGYTF.

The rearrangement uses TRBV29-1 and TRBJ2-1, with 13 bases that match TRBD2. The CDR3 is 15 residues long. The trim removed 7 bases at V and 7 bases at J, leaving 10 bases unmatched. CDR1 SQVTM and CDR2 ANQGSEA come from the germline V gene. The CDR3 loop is CSATSTSGRVNEQFF. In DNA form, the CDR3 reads TGCAGCGCCACGTCCACTAGCGGGAGGGTGAATGAGCAGTTCTTC.

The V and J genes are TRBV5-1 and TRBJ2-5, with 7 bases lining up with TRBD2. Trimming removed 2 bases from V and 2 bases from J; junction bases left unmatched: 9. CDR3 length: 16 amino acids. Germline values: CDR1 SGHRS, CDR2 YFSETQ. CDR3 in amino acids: CASSLQPASGQETQYF. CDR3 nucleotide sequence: TGCGCCAGCAGCTTACAACCGGCTAGCGGACAAGAGACCCAGTACTTC.

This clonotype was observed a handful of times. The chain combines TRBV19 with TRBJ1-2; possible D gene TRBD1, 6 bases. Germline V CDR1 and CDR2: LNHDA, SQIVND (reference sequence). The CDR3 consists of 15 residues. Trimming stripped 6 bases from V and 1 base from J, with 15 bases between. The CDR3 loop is CASRRPGQLNYGYTF. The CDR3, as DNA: TGTGCCAGTAGGAGACCGGGACAACTTAACTATGGCTACACCTTC.

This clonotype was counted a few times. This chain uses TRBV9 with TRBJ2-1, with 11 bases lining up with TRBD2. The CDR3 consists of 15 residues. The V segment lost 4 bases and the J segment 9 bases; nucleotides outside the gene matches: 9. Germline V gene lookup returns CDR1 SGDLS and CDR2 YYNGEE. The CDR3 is CASSPRLAGSIEQFF. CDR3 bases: TGTGCCAGCAGCCCAAGACTAGCGGGAAGCATTGAGCAGTTCTTC.

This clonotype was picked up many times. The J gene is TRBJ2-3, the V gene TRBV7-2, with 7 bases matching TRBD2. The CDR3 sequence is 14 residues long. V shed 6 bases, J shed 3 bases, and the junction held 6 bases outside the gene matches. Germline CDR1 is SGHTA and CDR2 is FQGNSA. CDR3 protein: CASRRAGTTDTQYF. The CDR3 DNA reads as TGTGCCAGCAGGAGAGCGGGAACGACAGATACGCAGTATTTT.

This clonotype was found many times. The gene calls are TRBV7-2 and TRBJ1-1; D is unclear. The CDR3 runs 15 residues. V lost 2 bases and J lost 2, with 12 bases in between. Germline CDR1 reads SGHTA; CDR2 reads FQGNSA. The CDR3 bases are TGTGCCAGCAGCTTATTCGGTCAGACAAACACTGAAGCTTTCTTT. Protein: CASSLFGQTNTEAFF.

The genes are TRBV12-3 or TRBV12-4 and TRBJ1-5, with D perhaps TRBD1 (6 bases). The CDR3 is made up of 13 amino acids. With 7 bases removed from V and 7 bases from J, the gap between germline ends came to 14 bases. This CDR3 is CASKRGQNQPQHF. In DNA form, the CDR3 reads TGTGCCAGCAAACGGGGACAAAACCAGCCCCAGCATTTT.

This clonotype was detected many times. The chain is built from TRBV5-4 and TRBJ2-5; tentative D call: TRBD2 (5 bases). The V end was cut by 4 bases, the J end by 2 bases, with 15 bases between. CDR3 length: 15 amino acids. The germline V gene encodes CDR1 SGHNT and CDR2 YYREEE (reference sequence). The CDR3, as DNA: TGTGCCAGCAGCCTCCCAGGCCGGGATCAAGAGACCCAGTACTTC. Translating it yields CASSLPGRDQETQYF.

The CDR3 is CASSVGNGYTF. The CDR3 DNA follows: TGTGCCAGTAGCGTCGGGAATGGCTACACCTTC. This chain links TRBV12-3 or TRBV12-4 with TRBJ1-2; no clear D. This CDR3 has 11 residues. V dropped 9 bases and J dropped 6 bases, with 11 bases sitting between them.